This TCR beta chain was sequenced during a study of shared clonotypes between healthy human individuals. The donor population consisted of healthy HIV-negative adults with no recent acute infections or vaccinations. The assay was immunoSEQ multiplex PCR, and TCRdb's table has in-frame clones only and misses some. In the table there are about 710,000 clones, around 73% of which are singletons. The study, taken as a whole, reports: Estimated clonotype richness was generally higher in naive than memory subsets. How much donors shared clonotypes was expected to be affected by sequencing depth. Some naive CD4 clonotypes, around 5%, turned up in common across a few donors.

Comments on this clone: The antigen remains unidentified.

The junction had 6 bases not matched to a gene; V was cut back by 4 bases and J by 3 bases. The CDR3 is 15 amino acids. Germline V gene sequence: CDR1 SGHRS, CDR2 YFSETQ. The TCR was taken from a woman in her twenties or thirties in good health. The chain couples TRBV5-1 to TRBJ2-5; 10 nucleotides line up with TRBD1. Sequenced: memory CD4+ T cells sorted from blood. As for subset: CD45RA-negative fraction. CDR3 sequence: CASSQGQGFEETQYF. In nucleotides, the CDR3 is TGCGCCAGCAGCCAGGGACAGGGGTTCGAAGAGACCCAGTACTTC.